Below are 8 T cell receptor beta chains sequenced from a single sample in a study of cytomegalovirus exposure and HLA in healthy donors. Vbeta (60) and Jbeta (13) primers were used in the PCR. The table came from immunoSEQ multiplex PCR; TCRdb's copy has only in-frame clones and leaves some out. The sample has around 130,000 clones, 80% to 90% seen once. Input material: PBMCs. The source is a man aged 35 to 55 in good health and CMV-seronegative.

This chain joins TRBV27 and TRBJ1-2, with a tentative D call TRBD1 (6 bases). The CDR3 consists of 14 residues. From germline, CDR1 is MNHEY and CDR2 SMNVEV (reference sequence). Trimming shortened V by 3 bases and J by 5 bases, and 13 bases separated the two germline ends. The CDR3 is CASSLTGFEYGYTF. DNA for the CDR3: TGTGCCAGCAGTTTGACAGGTTTTGAATATGGCTACACCTTC.

In its sample, this clone was seen a few times. J is TRBJ2-6 and V is TRBV9, with 7 bases identical to TRBD2. With V trimmed by 0 bases and J by 0 bases, 12 bases remained unmatched. The CDR3 has 20 amino acids. Per germline, CDR1 SGDLS and CDR2 YYNGEE. CDR3 sequence: CASSVVALWDYLSGANVLTF. CDR3 nucleotides: TGTGCCAGCAGCGTAGTCGCCCTCTGGGACTATCTCTCTGGGGCCAACGTCCTGACTTTC.

This chain links TRBV4-3 with TRBJ2-3; 9 bases line up with TRBD2. Losses at the gene ends were 1 base for V and 5 bases for J; bases not matched to a gene: 10. The V gene's germline CDR1 is LGHNA and CDR2 YSLEER. CDR3 length: 17 amino acids. CDR3 region: CASSQGSSGTVGDTQYF. The CDR3 DNA is TGCGCCAGCAGCCAAGGTTCTAGCGGGACGGTTGGAGATACGCAGTATTTT.

The table lists this clone with a count of one. The rearrangement links TRBV19 to TRBJ2-4; 8 bases are shared with TRBD2. This CDR3 comprises 14 residues. The germline V gene has CDR1 LNHDA and CDR2 SQIVND (reference sequence). Trimming cost V 10 bases and J 3 bases; bases outside gene matches: 8. The CDR3: CATSGSWGKNIQYF. CDR3 bases: TGTGCCACCAGCGGGAGTTGGGGCAAAAACATTCAGTACTTC. The full variable domain, rest sourced from reference TRBV19 and TRBJ2-4, is DGGITQSPKYLFRKEGQNVTLSCEQNLNHDAMYWYRQDPGQGLRLIYYSQIVNDFQKGDIAEGYSVSREKKESFPLTVTSAQKNPTAFYLCATSGSWGKNIQYFGAGTRLSVL.

The V gene is TRBV28, the J gene TRBJ1-2; the D gene is possibly TRBD1 (6 bases). The germline V gene encodes CDR1 MDHEN and CDR2 SYDVKM. This CDR3 has 15 residues. V lost 3 bases, J lost 7 bases, and 18 bases lay in between. CDR3 residues: CASSFWGQVERGYTF. CDR3 nucleotide sequence: TGTGCCAGCAGTTTTTGGGGGCAGGTAGAGCGTGGCTACACCTTC.

This chain joins TRBV28 and TRBJ1-5, with D unclear. The CDR3 has 12 amino acids. V lost 7 bases to trimming and J lost 4 bases, with 8 bases between them. CDR1 is MDHEN, CDR2 SYDVKM, per germline. The CDR3 here is CASTYWNQPQHF. Here the CDR3 DNA reads TGTGCCAGCACCTATTGGAATCAGCCCCAGCATTTT.

The V call is TRBV5-4, the J call TRBJ1-6; the match to TRBD1 covers 7 bases. J gave up 6 bases and V 3 bases, and 9 bases lay outside the gene matches. This CDR3 spans 16 amino acids. Germline-derived CDR1 and CDR2 are SGHNT and YYREEE (reference sequence). The CDR3 DNA is TGTGCCAGCAGCTCCCAGGGACAGCGGCTTAATTCACCCCTCCACTTT. Translation: CASSSQGQRLNSPLHF.

The V call is TRBV6-1, the J call TRBJ2-2; D call uncertain. Trimming cost V 0 bases and J 5 bases, with 4 bases left between them. Germline V gene sequence: CDR1 MNHNS, CDR2 SASEGT. There are 13 residues in the CDR3. Written as DNA, the CDR3 is TGTGCCAGCAGTGAAGCGGAGACCGGGGAGCTGTTTTTT. It is translated as CASSEAETGELFF.